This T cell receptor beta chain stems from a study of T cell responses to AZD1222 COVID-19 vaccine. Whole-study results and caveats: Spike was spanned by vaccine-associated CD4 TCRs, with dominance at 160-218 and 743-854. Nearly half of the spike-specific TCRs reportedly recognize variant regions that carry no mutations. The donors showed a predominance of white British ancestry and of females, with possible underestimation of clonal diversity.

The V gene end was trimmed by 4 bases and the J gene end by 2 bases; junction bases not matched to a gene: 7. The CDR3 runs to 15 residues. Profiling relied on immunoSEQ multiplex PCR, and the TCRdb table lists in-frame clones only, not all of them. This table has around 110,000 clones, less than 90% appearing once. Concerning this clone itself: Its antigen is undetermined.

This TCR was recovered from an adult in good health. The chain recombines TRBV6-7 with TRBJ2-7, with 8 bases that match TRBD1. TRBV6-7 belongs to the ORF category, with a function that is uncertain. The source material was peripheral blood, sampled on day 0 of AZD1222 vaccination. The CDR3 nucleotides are TGTGCCAGCAGTTGCCCGGGACAGGCGACCTACGAGCAGTACTTC. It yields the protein CASSCPGQATYEQYF.